The 32 T cell receptor beta chains in this list originate from one sample, sequenced in a study of T cells in Graves' hyperthyroidism and ophthalmopathy. Amplified regions were TCR beta CDR3 sequences from RNA transcripts. HTBI primers were employed in a first-round RT-PCR of the TCR CDR3. TCRdb processed the multiplex PCR reads anew with MiXCR; each CDR3 protein has one entry. The sample contains about 640,000 distinct CDR3 sequences, roughly 20% of which appear only once. Sequences were obtained from blood. Receptors were obtained from a man in his thirties or forties with Graves' ophthalmopathy.

This clonotype appeared many times. The chain carries TRBV7-8 and TRBJ1-1, with D perhaps TRBD1 (5 bases). The V and J ends lost 1 base and 0 bases respectively, with 15 bases between them. There are 17 residues in the CDR3. Germline CDR1 and CDR2: SGHVS and FQNEAQ. This CDR3 is CASSLVQGGKMNTEAFF. The CDR3 bases are TGTGCCAGCAGCTTAGTTCAGGGAGGGAAAATGAACACTGAAGCTTTCTTT.

The chain combines TRBV27 with TRBJ2-3; D is tentatively TRBD1 or TRBD2 (6 bases each). CDR1 is MNHEY, CDR2 SMNVEV, per germline (reference sequence). Trimming took off 1 base at V and 0 bases at J, with 11 bases between the two ends. The CDR3 is made up of 16 amino acids. The CDR3 DNA follows: TGTGCCAGCAGTTTATGGGGGGCGGCGAGCACAGATACGCAGTATTTT. The encoded protein is CASSLWGAASTDTQYF.

As concerns this clonotype: The junction and the germline gene differ at one end; a read error may be behind it. The rearrangement links TRBV3-1 to TRBJ2-5; 8 bases are a match to TRBD2. Per the germline V gene, CDR1 is LGHDT and CDR2 is YNNKEL (reference sequence). The CDR3 loop spans 16 amino acids. The CDR3 DNA reads TGTGCCAGCAGCCAAGATACACTAGCGGCTCGGGAGACCCAGCACTTC. This sequence encodes CASSQDTLAARETQHF.

This chain connects TRBV14 to TRBJ2-3, with a weak D call TRBD2 (6 bases). The germline V gene encodes CDR1 SGHDN and CDR2 FVKESK. V lost 4 bases, J lost 2 bases, and 13 bases lay in between. This CDR3 comprises 15 residues. In DNA, the CDR3 is TGTGCCAGCAGCCCACTGGAGGGGAACACAGATACGCAGTATTTT. Translated, it gives CASSPLEGNTDTQYF.

The V gene is TRBV6-1, the J gene TRBJ1-4, with D possibly being TRBD1 (5 bases). Germline CDR1 is MNHNS and CDR2 is SASEGT. V lost 8 bases and J lost 0, with 10 bases in between. The length of the CDR3 is 14 residues. The CDR3, as DNA: TGTGCCAGCGGACACCAAACAACTAATGAAAAACTGTTTTTT. The encoded protein is CASGHQTTNEKLFF.

V gene TRBV19 combines with J gene TRBJ2-4; D possibly corresponds to TRBD1 (7 bases). Germline CDR1 is LNHDA and CDR2 is SQIVND (reference sequence). Trimming removed 10 bases at V and 2 bases at J, with 15 bases between. The CDR3 has 14 amino acids. The CDR3 DNA reads TGTGCCACCACCACAGGGGACTCCAAAAACATTCAGTACTTC. Its protein is CATTTGDSKNIQYF.

The chain links TRBV9 to TRBJ2-1; 11 positions match TRBD2. The CDR3 is 15 residues long. J gave up 8 bases and V 0 bases, and 4 bases lay outside the gene matches. Germline CDR1 is SGDLS and CDR2 is YYNGEE. The DNA of the CDR3 is TGTGCCAGCAGCGTAGGAATAGCGGGAGGGGATGAGCAGTTCTTC. Translation: CASSVGIAGGDEQFF.

This clonotype has more than one count but fewer than ten. This chain joins TRBV20-1 and TRBJ2-7; D is perhaps TRBD1 (6 bases). There are 14 residues in the CDR3. With 5 bases removed from V and 7 bases from J, the gap between germline ends came to 21 bases. Per germline, CDR1 DFQATT and CDR2 SNEGSKA (reference sequence). This CDR3 reads CSAGRDIRRREQYF. The CDR3, as DNA: TGCAGTGCTGGACGGGACATTCGTAGGCGGGAGCAGTACTTC.

The rearrangement joins TRBV7-9 to TRBJ2-7; D not resolved. From germline, CDR1 is SEHNR and CDR2 FQNEAQ (reference sequence). The V and J ends lost 3 bases and 1 base respectively, with 7 bases between them. This CDR3 spans 13 amino acids. This CDR3 reads CASSFLTSYEQYF. The CDR3 DNA follows: TGTGCCAGCAGCTTTCTTACTTCCTACGAGCAGTACTTC.

This clonotype was seen only a few times. V and J are TRBV7-2 and TRBJ2-2, with D tentatively TRBD1 or TRBD2 (5 bases each). The CDR3 contains 15 residues. Trimming pared 4 bases from V and 0 bases from J, leaving 9 bases between. CDR1 and CDR2 (germline): SGHTA, FQGNSA. CDR3 region: CASSSGRTNTGELFF. In nucleotides, the CDR3 is TGTGCCAGCAGCTCGGGACGGACGAACACCGGGGAGCTGTTTTTT.

V usage is TRBV27 and J usage is TRBJ1-2; D not certain. The CDR3 runs to 14 residues. The germline CDR1 and CDR2 sequences are MNHEY and SMNVEV (reference sequence). Trimming stripped 6 bases from V and 1 base from J, with 12 bases between. In DNA form, the CDR3 reads TGTGCCAGCAGACTTACCGGGTTTAACTATGGCTACACCTTC. This encodes CASRLTGFNYGYTF.

The rearrangement joins TRBV5-5 to TRBJ2-7, with 12 bases fitting TRBD2. The CDR3 has 14 residues. Germline trimming cut 4 bases from V and 5 bases from J; bases unmatched to any gene: 4. CDR1 and CDR2 from the germline V gene are SGHKS and YYEKEE (reference sequence). The CDR3 DNA reads as TGTGCCAGCAGCCCTAGCGGGAGGGCCCACGAGCAGTACTTC. Encoded protein: CASSPSGRAHEQYF.

The table lists this clonotype with a few counts. The CDR3 DNA reads as TGTGCCACCAGCAGAGATGGGGAGCGCTACGAGCAGTACTTC. Translating gives CATSRDGERYEQYF. This chain joins TRBV15 and TRBJ2-7, with a tentative D call TRBD2 (5 bases). V was pared by 0 bases and J by 3 bases, with 9 bases between. CDR1 is LNHNV and CDR2 is YYDKDF in the germline V gene (reference sequence). This CDR3 comprises 14 residues. Looking up the rest from reference TRBV15 and TRBJ2-7 gives the full variable domain: DAMVIQNPRYQVTQFGKPVTLSCSQTLNHNVMYWYQQKSSQAPKLLFHYYDKDFNNEADTPDNFQSRRPNTSFCFLDIRSPGLGDTAMYLCATSRDGERYEQYFGPGTRLTVT.

This clonotype was recorded a few times. This chain uses TRBV28 with TRBJ2-3; TRBD2 matches 16 bases. This CDR3 comprises 20 residues. CDR1 is MDHEN, CDR2 SYDVKM, per germline. The J segment lost 0 bases and the V segment lost 6 bases, leaving 12 bases of the junction unmatched. The CDR3 is CASRRPGLAGGSSSTDTQYF. The CDR3 nucleotides read TGTGCCAGCAGACGGCCGGGACTAGCGGGAGGGTCCTCTAGCACAGATACGCAGTATTTT.

This clonotype has a handful of counts. The V and J genes are TRBV10-3 and TRBJ1-5, with D possibly TRBD1 on 6 matching bases. Trimming removed 5 bases at V and 6 bases at J, with 14 bases between. Germline CDR1 is ENHRY and CDR2 is SYGVKD. This CDR3 region has 14 residues. CDR3 sequence: CAISQNRDGQPQHF. The CDR3 DNA is TGTGCCATCAGTCAGAACAGGGATGGTCAGCCCCAGCATTTT.

The chain couples TRBV6-2 or TRBV6-3 to TRBJ2-7; possibly TRBD1 for D (5 bases). Germline CDR1 reads MNHEY; CDR2 reads SVGEGT. This CDR3 contains 12 residues. V lost 10 bases, J lost 3 bases, and 13 bases lay in between. CDR3: CATTDSYYEQYF. CDR3 in DNA: TGTGCCACGACAGATTCTTACTACGAGCAGTACTTC.

Many counts were recorded for this clonotype. The genes are TRBV6-2 or TRBV6-3 and TRBJ2-7; 8 bases align to TRBD2. This CDR3 comprises 14 residues. V dropped 3 bases and J dropped 3; count of bases not matched to a gene: 4. CDR1 is MNHEY and CDR2 is SVGEGT in the germline V gene. The CDR3, as DNA: TGTGCCAGCAGTTATGATGGGACTAGCTACGAGCAGTACTTC. Residues: CASSYDGTSYEQYF.

The CDR3 protein is CSARTSEIVTDTQYF. In DNA, the CDR3 is TGCAGTGCTAGAACTAGCGAAATAGTCACAGATACGCAGTATTTT. The chain joins TRBV20-1 to TRBJ2-3, with TRBD2 identical over 7 bases. Looked up from germline, CDR1 is DFQATT and CDR2 is SNEGSKA (reference sequence). V dropped 2 bases and J dropped 2; count of bases not matched to a gene: 7. The CDR3 contains 15 residues.

This clonotype showed up many times. The V gene is TRBV28, the J gene TRBJ2-1, with D possibly TRBD1 on 6 matching bases. Germline V gene data show CDR1 as MDHEN and CDR2 as SYDVKM. V lost 9 bases to trimming and J lost 0 bases, with 12 bases between them. CDR3 length: 14 residues. Here the CDR3 reads CASAGAYSYNEQFF. For the CDR3, the DNA is TGTGCCAGTGCAGGGGCTTACTCCTACAATGAGCAGTTCTTC.

About this clonotype itself: At one boundary the junction diverges from the germline segment, which might be a read error. This chain uses TRBV5-1 with TRBJ2-5; weak D call: TRBD2 (6 bases). CDR1 is SGHRS and CDR2 is YFSETQ in the germline V gene. This CDR3 has 17 residues. CDR3 region: CAGSWEEAAGNQETQYF. The CDR3 DNA reads TGTGCCGGCAGCTGGGAGGAAGCGGCGGGAAACCAAGAGACCCAGTACTTC.

The CDR3 region has the DNA TGTGCCAGCAGCTTAGAGTATCCCACAGATACGCAGTATTTT. Translated, it gives CASSLEYPTDTQYF. This chain connects TRBV7-2 to TRBJ2-3; D gene unclear. CDR1 is SGHTA, CDR2 FQGNSA, per germline. CDR3 size: 14 residues. Trimming stripped 1 base from V and 2 bases from J, with 7 bases between.

This clonotype appeared a single time. This likely came from a read error, as a far larger clone is one base away. The rearrangement uses TRBV7-9 and TRBJ2-1; D might be TRBD2 (5 bases). Trimming pared 5 bases from V and 0 bases from J, leaving 11 bases between. Germline V gene sequence: CDR1 SEHNR, CDR2 FQNEAQ (reference sequence). The CDR3 loop spans 15 amino acids. The CDR3 DNA reads as TGTGCCAGCAGCGCCCGGGGAAGCTCCTACAATGAGCAGTTCTTC. Encoded protein: CASSARGSSYNEQFF. The variable domain in full, completed from reference TRBV7-9 and TRBJ2-1, reads DTGVSQNPRHKITKRGQNVTFRCDPISEHNRLYWYRQTLGQGPEFLTYFQNEAQLEKSRLLSDRFSAERPKGSFSTLEIQRTEQGDSAMYLCASSARGSSYNEQFFGPGTRLTVL.

There are many counts of this clonotype. The CDR3 protein is CASSPRGQLLNYGYTF. The CDR3 nucleotides read TGTGCCAGCAGCCCGAGGGGACAACTACTAAACTATGGCTACACCTTC. V gene TRBV27 combines with J gene TRBJ1-2; D is perhaps TRBD1 (6 bases). This CDR3 contains 16 residues. V lost 6 bases, J lost 2 bases, and 19 bases lay in between. Germline lookup yields CDR1 MNHEY and CDR2 SMNVEV (reference sequence).

This clonotype occurred many times. The V call is TRBV9, the J call TRBJ2-5; the D gene is possibly TRBD1 (6 bases). Germline V gene data show CDR1 as SGDLS and CDR2 as YYNGEE. Trimming pared 0 bases from V and 0 bases from J, leaving 9 bases between. This CDR3 contains 15 residues. CDR3 sequence: CASSVAGAYQETQYF. CDR3 in DNA: TGTGCCAGCAGCGTAGCAGGGGCGTACCAAGAGACCCAGTACTTC. Based on the CDR3 plus reference TRBV9 and TRBJ2-5, the full variable domain is DSGVTQTPKHLITATGQRVTLRCSPRSGDLSVYWYQQSLDQGLQFLIQYYNGEERAKGNILERFSAQQFPDLHSELNLSSLELGDSALYFCASSVAGAYQETQYFGPGTRLLVL.

The chain employs TRBV7-6 and TRBJ2-5; TRBD2 agrees at 9 bases. Unmatched junction bases numbered 6, after V lost 5 bases and J lost 2 bases. The germline gives CDR1 SGHVS, CDR2 FNYEAQ. There are 15 residues in the CDR3. This CDR3 is CASSKTSGRQETQYF. CDR3 nucleotide sequence: TGTGCCAGCAGCAAGACTAGCGGACGACAAGAGACCCAGTACTTC.

In regard to this clonotype: This may come from a read error, since a much larger clone is one base off. The rearrangement links TRBV28 to TRBJ2-1; 8 bases match TRBD2. The CDR3 loop spans 16 amino acids. Germline CDR1 and CDR2: MDHEN and SYDVKM. V trimming: 4 bases; J trimming: 9 bases; junction bases outside the gene matches: 14. The CDR3 DNA sequence: TGTGCCAGCAGTTCCGGGACTAGATTGAGGGGTAGTGAGCAGTTCTTC. It is translated as CASSSGTRLRGSEQFF. Complete variable domain (other parts from reference TRBV28 and TRBJ2-1): DVKVTQSSRYLVKRTGEKVFLECVQDMDHENMFWYRQDPGLGLRLIYFSYDVKMKEKGDIPEGYSVSREKKERFSLILESASTNQTSMYLCASSSGTRLRGSEQFFGPGTRLTVL.

This clonotype was detected a few times. The J gene is TRBJ2-7, the V gene TRBV6-1; TRBD1 aligns across 9 bases. This CDR3 has 15 residues. Unmatched junction bases numbered 5, after V lost 5 bases and J lost 0 bases. Looked up from germline, CDR1 is MNHNS and CDR2 is SASEGT. CDR3 sequence: CASSQRQGGSYEQYF. In DNA form, the CDR3 reads TGTGCCAGCAGTCAAAGACAGGGGGGCTCCTACGAGCAGTACTTC.

V and J are TRBV6-1 and TRBJ1-1, with 9 bases fitting TRBD1. This CDR3 region has 11 residues. Per the germline V gene, CDR1 is MNHNS and CDR2 is SASEGT. Trimming cost V 5 bases and J 14 bases; bases outside gene matches: 6. CDR3: CASSTGTGPFF. CDR3 DNA: TGTGCCAGCAGTACCGGGACAGGGCCCTTCTTT.

This clonotype was recorded a few times. V is TRBV10-1 and J is TRBJ1-2; D is unresolved. The CDR3 runs 17 residues. Germline loops: CDR1 WNHNN, CDR2 SYGVQD (reference sequence). Trimming cost V 7 bases and J 4 bases, with 25 bases left between them. In DNA form, the CDR3 reads TGCGCCAGCATAGATGAGGCCCACCGGTATTCGATCTATGGCTACACCTTC. It yields the protein CASIDEAHRYSIYGYTF.

The chain uses TRBV5-1 and TRBJ2-7, with 8 positions matching TRBD2. Germline CDR1 and CDR2: SGHRS and YFSETQ. The CDR3 is made up of 16 amino acids. J gave up 1 base and V 4 bases, and 10 bases lay outside the gene matches. CDR3 nucleotides: TGCGCCAGCAGCACCGGACTAGCCCCCACTTCCTACGAGCAGTACTTC. Its translation: CASSTGLAPTSYEQYF.

This clonotype was recorded at least ten times. The chain combines TRBV28 with TRBJ2-7; TRBD1 matches at 7 bases. CDR1 is MDHEN, CDR2 SYDVKM, per germline. Losses at the gene ends were 3 bases for V and 3 bases for J; bases not matched to a gene: 5. The CDR3 sequence is 14 residues long. In DNA, the CDR3 is TGTGCCAGCAGTTTCGCTACAGGGGTCTACGAGCAGTACTTC. The encoded protein is CASSFATGVYEQYF.

This clonotype was observed at least ten times. The genes are TRBV7-2 and TRBJ2-7; D could derive from TRBD1 or TRBD2 (5 bases each). V lost 0 bases and J lost 3, with 12 bases in between. The CDR3 covers 15 residues. The germline gives CDR1 SGHTA, CDR2 FQGNSA. The CDR3 coding sequence is TGTGCCAGCAGCTTAGCGGATTGGGGGTTCTACGAGCAGTACTTC. Its protein is CASSLADWGFYEQYF.